The 7 T cell receptor beta chains given below trace back to one sample, sequenced in a study of T cell repertoires in cytomegalovirus infection. Each CDR3 protein is one row after TCRdb ran MiXCR on the reads. The repertoire holds around 280,000 distinct CDR3 sequences, 8% to 10% seen once, with approximately 2.4% in the top ten. Sequencing used PBMCs. Receptors originate from a human donor in good health (CMV status not recorded). Some clones in this sample may be carry-over from other donors' samples.

This clonotype was detected ten times or more. The genes are TRBV28 and TRBJ2-6, with 7 nucleotides matching TRBD1. Unmatched junction bases numbered 3, after V lost 6 bases and J lost 7 bases. Germline loops: CDR1 MDHEN, CDR2 SYDVKM. The CDR3 has 13 amino acids. As DNA, the CDR3 is TGTGCCAGCAGCCGACAGGGAGCCAACGTCCTGACTTTC. It encodes CASSRQGANVLTF.

This clonotype was seen many times. The chain carries TRBV7-9 and TRBJ1-1; D unclear. The CDR3 covers 11 residues. V gave up 7 bases and J gave up 3 bases, with 6 bases separating them. CDR1 and CDR2 (germline): SEHNR, FQNEAQ (reference sequence). The CDR3 protein is CASIRDTEAFF. CDR3 DNA: TGTGCCAGCATCCGGGACACTGAAGCTTTCTTT.

In this sample, this clonotype turned up many times. V and J are TRBV7-6 and TRBJ2-3, with D possibly TRBD1 on 5 matching bases. V dropped 2 bases and J dropped 2 bases, with 11 bases sitting between them. There are 15 residues in the CDR3. Germline values: CDR1 SGHVS, CDR2 FNYEAQ. CDR3 region: CASSLPLDNTDTQYF. CDR3 sequence (DNA): TGTGCCAGCAGCTTACCCTTGGACAACACAGATACGCAGTATTTT. Full variable domain (remainder filled in from reference TRBV7-6 and TRBJ2-3): GAGVSQSPRYKVTKRGQDVALRCDPISGHVSLYWYRQALGQGPEFLTYFNYEAQQDKSGLPNDRFSAERPEGSISTLTIQRTEQRDSAMYRCASSLPLDNTDTQYFGPGTRLTVL.

In this sample, this clonotype turned up many times. This chain links TRBV7-9 with TRBJ1-4; D gene unclear. The CDR3 contains 14 residues. Germline CDR1 reads SEHNR; CDR2 reads FQNEAQ (reference sequence). V lost 1 base, J lost 4 bases, and 7 bases lay in between. The DNA for the CDR3 is TGTGCCAGCAGCTTAGATTCCAGTAATGAAAAACTGTTTTTT. This encodes CASSLDSSNEKLFF.

This clonotype was found many times. This chain connects TRBV29-1 to TRBJ2-3; no definite D call. The CDR3 contains 11 residues. The germline V gene encodes CDR1 SQVTM and CDR2 ANQGSEA. Trimming left V 3 bases short and J 9 bases short, with 10 bases between. CDR3 sequence (DNA): TGCAGCGTTGATTCTGGTAGAACGCAGTATTTT. Its translation is CSVDSGRTQYF.

This clonotype was detected many times. This chain links TRBV7-9 with TRBJ1-5, with D tentatively TRBD1 (6 bases). This CDR3 is built from 14 residues. Trimming took 4 bases from V and 4 from J, leaving 11 bases between them. Germline values: CDR1 SEHNR, CDR2 FQNEAQ (reference sequence). CDR3 residues: CASSSTGINQPQHF. The CDR3 bases are TGTGCCAGCAGCTCCACAGGGATTAATCAGCCCCAGCATTTT.

This clonotype was recorded many times. The chain carries TRBV20-1 and TRBJ2-3; no firm D call. There are 15 residues in the CDR3. Germline lookup yields CDR1 DFQATT and CDR2 SNEGSKA (reference sequence). Deletions cut 0 bases from V and 0 bases from J, with 10 bases between. DNA of the CDR3: TGCAGTGCTAGAGATCTTTCTCATAGCACAGATACGCAGTATTTT. As protein: CSARDLSHSTDTQYF.